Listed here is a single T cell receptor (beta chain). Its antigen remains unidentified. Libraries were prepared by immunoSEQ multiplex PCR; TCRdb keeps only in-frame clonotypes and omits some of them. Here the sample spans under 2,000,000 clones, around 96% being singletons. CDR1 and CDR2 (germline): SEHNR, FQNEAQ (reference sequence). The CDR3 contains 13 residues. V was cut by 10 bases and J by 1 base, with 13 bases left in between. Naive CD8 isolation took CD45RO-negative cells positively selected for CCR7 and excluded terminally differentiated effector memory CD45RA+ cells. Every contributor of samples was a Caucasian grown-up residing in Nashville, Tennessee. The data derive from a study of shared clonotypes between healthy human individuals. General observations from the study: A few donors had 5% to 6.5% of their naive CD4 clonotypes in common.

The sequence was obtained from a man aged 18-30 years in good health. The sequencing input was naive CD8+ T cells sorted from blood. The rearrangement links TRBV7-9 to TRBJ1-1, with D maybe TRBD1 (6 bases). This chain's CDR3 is CATQLGANTEAFF. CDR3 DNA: TGTGCCACCCAACTGGGGGCGAACACTGAAGCTTTCTTT.